This T cell receptor (beta chain) came from a study of post-analysis software for immune sequencing data. Findings and limits, study-wide: With TRBV5-6, TRBV5-1 and TRBV20-1 included, 5 or 6 TRBV segments were more frequent in patients than in controls. Multiple sclerosis patients had significantly lower normalized Chao1 diversity than controls.

Researchers reported that TCR beta cDNA libraries carried unique molecular identifiers. TCRdb re-called the PCR reads with MiXCR, one entry per CDR3 protein. The sample lists more than 500,000 distinct CDR3 sequences; less than 40% were seen once. The CDR3 runs 12 residues. Germline lookup yields CDR1 SGHRS and CDR2 YFSETQ. Trimming stripped 7 bases from V and 8 bases from J, with 15 bases between. Comments on this clonotype: Its target is not known.

Sequencing was performed on blood. This chain links TRBV5-1 with TRBJ1-2; perhaps TRBD1 as D (6 bases). The source is a girl between 2 and 17 years old with multiple sclerosis. In DNA, the CDR3 is TGCGCCAGCCGTCCGGGACAAGAAGGCTACACCTTC. This translates into CASRPGQEGYTF.